This T cell receptor (beta chain) was sequenced during a study of early T cells in non-severe SARS-CoV-2 infection. As for the study in general: Sequenced bulk RNA came from whole blood that was unsorted, and chains were unpaired.

V shed 3 bases and J 2 bases; nucleotides not matched to a gene: 2. The CDR3 is 14 residues long. In germline, CDR1 is SGHVS, CDR2 FNYEAQ. This clonotype was picked up many times. Each cDNA molecule carried a unique molecular identifier. TCRdb recomputed calls from the 5' RACE reads with MiXCR, one row per CDR3 protein. The table has almost 45,000 distinct CDR3 sequences, around 6% seen once. The source is an adult who was a healthcare worker with PCR-confirmed SARS-CoV-2 infection or an uninfected control (not recorded which). The sample comprised whole blood. The gene calls are TRBV7-6 and TRBJ1-2; TRBD1 matches at 8 bases. This CDR3 is CASSFGQGNYGYTF. CDR3 DNA sequence: TGTGCCAGCAGCTTTGGACAGGGCAACTATGGCTACACCTTC.